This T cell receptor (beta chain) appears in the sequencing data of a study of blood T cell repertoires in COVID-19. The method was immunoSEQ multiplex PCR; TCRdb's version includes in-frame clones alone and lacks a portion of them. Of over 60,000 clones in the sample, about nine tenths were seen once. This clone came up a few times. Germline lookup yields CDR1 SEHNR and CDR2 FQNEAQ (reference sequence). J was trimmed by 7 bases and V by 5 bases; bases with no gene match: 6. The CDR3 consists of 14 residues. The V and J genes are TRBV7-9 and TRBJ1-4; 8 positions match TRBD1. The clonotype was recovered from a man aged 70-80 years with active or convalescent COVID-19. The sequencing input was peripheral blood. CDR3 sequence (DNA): TGTGCCAGCAGCATCAGGGGGCGCGGTGAAAAACTGTTTTTT. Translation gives CASSIRGRGEKLFF.